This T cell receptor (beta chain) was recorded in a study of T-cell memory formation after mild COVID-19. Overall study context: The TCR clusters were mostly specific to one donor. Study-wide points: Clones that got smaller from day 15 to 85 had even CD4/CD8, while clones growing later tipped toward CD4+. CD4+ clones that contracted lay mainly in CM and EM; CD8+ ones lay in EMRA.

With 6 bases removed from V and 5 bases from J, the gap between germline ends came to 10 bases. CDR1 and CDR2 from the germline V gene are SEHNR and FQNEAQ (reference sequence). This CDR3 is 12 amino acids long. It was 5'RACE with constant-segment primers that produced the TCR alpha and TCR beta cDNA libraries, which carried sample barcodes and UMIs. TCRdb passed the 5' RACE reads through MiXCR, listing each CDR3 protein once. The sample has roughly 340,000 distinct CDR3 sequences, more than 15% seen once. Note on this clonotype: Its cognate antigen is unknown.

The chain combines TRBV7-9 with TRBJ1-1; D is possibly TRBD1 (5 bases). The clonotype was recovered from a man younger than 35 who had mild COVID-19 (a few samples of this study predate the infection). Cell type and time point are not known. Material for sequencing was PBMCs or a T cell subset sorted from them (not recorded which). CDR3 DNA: TGTGCCAGCAGGGGGGACGTTACTGAAGCTTTCTTT. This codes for CASRGDVTEAFF.